Listed here are 18 T cell receptor beta chains from one sample, sequenced in a study of blood T cells in healthy people across ages. PCR was performed a second time for 7 to 11 cycles using a sample-barcoded 5' primer and a J-beta primer mix. TCRdb passed the 5' RACE reads through MiXCR, listing each CDR3 protein once. Of around 1,900,000 distinct CDR3 sequences in the sample, about two fifths were seen once. The sample consisted of blood. These receptors were obtained from a human donor in good health.

This clonotype has just a few counts. The J gene is TRBJ1-2, the V gene TRBV7-2; no firm D call. The CDR3 is 15 residues long. CDR1 and CDR2 from the germline V gene are SGHTA and FQGNSA. V shed 1 base and J shed 1 base, with 10 bases lying between them. The CDR3 nucleotides read TGTGCCAGCAGCTTAGTCCACGGGGTTAACTATGGCTACACCTTC. It translates to CASSLVHGVNYGYTF.

Of note for this clonotype: A much larger clone sits a single nucleotide away, making a read error possible. The V call is TRBV20-1, the J call TRBJ2-7; 7 nucleotides agree with TRBD1. V trimming: 6 bases; J trimming: 2 bases; junction bases outside the gene matches: 7. This CDR3 comprises 13 residues. Germline CDR1 DFQATT, CDR2 SNEGSKA (reference sequence). CDR3 nucleotide sequence: TGCAGTGCAGTCCGGGACAGAGCCTACGAGCAGTACTTC. It yields the protein CSAVRDRAYEQYF.

The chain combines TRBV3-1 with TRBJ1-2, with 7 bases fitting TRBD1. The CDR3 loop spans 15 amino acids. The V gene's germline CDR1 is LGHDT and CDR2 YNNKEL (reference sequence). V was clipped by 0 bases and J by 4 bases; unmatched bases: 5. The CDR3 DNA follows: TGTGCCAGCAGCCAAGAAGGGGGCACCCTCTATGGCTACACCTTC. This encodes CASSQEGGTLYGYTF. Looking up the rest from reference TRBV3-1 and TRBJ1-2 gives the full variable domain: DTAVSQTPKYLVTQMGNDKSIKCEQNLGHDTMYWYKQDSKKFLKIMFSYNNKELIINETVPNRFSPKSPDKAHLNLHINSLELGDSAVYFCASSQEGGTLYGYTFGSGTRLTVV.

The rearrangement joins TRBV5-1 to TRBJ1-5, with a weak D call TRBD1 (5 bases). This CDR3 is 16 amino acids long. V dropped 0 bases and J dropped 0 bases, with 10 bases sitting between them. The V gene's germline CDR1 is SGHRS and CDR2 YFSETQ. The CDR3 DNA reads TGCGCCAGCAGCTTGGGGCCAGGGAATAGCAATCAGCCCCAGCATTTT. Its translation: CASSLGPGNSNQPQHF.

The chain joins TRBV29-1 to TRBJ2-3; unclear D gene. In germline, CDR1 is SQVTM, CDR2 ANQGSEA. Trimming took 0 bases from V and 5 from J, leaving 12 bases between them. This CDR3 comprises 14 residues. CDR3 region: CSVEDQVLGDTQYF. CDR3 nucleotides: TGCAGCGTTGAAGATCAGGTATTAGGAGATACGCAGTATTTT.

V gene TRBV5-5 combines with J gene TRBJ2-1, with 13 bases matching TRBD2. The CDR3 totals 18 residues. V dropped 0 bases and J dropped 4; count of bases not matched to a gene: 7. In germline, CDR1 is SGHKS, CDR2 YYEKEE (reference sequence). The CDR3 coding sequence is TGTGCCAGCAGCTTGGCCGCTCCGGGACTAGCGGGGTACAATGAGCAGTTCTTC. Protein product: CASSLAAPGLAGYNEQFF. The whole variable domain, remainder taken from reference TRBV5-5 and TRBJ2-1, is DAGVTQSPTHLIKTRGQQVTLRCSPISGHKSVSWYQQVLGQGPQFIFQYYEKEERGRGNFPDRFSARQFPNYSSELNVNALLLGDSALYLCASSLAAPGLAGYNEQFFGPGTRLTVL.

The chain has TRBV20-1 and TRBJ1-4; TRBD1 matches at 10 bases. V dropped 1 base and J dropped 8; count of bases not matched to a gene: 13. CDR1 and CDR2 from the germline V gene are DFQATT and SNEGSKA (reference sequence). CDR3 length equals 17 residues. CDR3 coding DNA: TGCAGTGCTAGAGGATACCTGAGAGGGACAGGGGACGAAAAACTGTTTTTT. Its protein product is CSARGYLRGTGDEKLFF.

The chain has TRBV28 and TRBJ2-7; D is possibly TRBD1 or TRBD2 (5 bases each). V lost 9 bases, J lost 0 bases, and 15 bases lay in between. The CDR3 is made up of 14 amino acids. CDR1 and CDR2 (germline): MDHEN, SYDVKM. The CDR3 DNA sequence: TGTGCCAGAAATCCGGGACGCAGCTCCTACGAGCAGTACTTC. As protein: CARNPGRSSYEQYF.

V gene TRBV20-1 combines with J gene TRBJ2-5, with TRBD1 identical over 7 bases. The CDR3 extends over 15 amino acids. Per germline, CDR1 DFQATT and CDR2 SNEGSKA (reference sequence). V lost 5 bases and J lost 4; bases outside the gene matches: 13. CDR3 sequence reads: CSARYRGTSRETQYF. CDR3 nucleotide sequence: TGCAGTGCTCGGTACAGGGGAACATCCAGAGAGACCCAGTACTTC.

This clonotype was counted between two and nine times. An end of the junction differs from the germline gene, which may be a read error. V gene TRBV4-3 combines with J gene TRBJ2-4, with D possibly matching TRBD2 (5 bases). Germline V gene data show CDR1 as LGHNA and CDR2 as YSLEER. The CDR3 totals 14 residues. The CDR3 DNA is TGCGCCTGCAGCCAAACACAAGGAGGAAACATTCAGTACTTC. Protein sequence: CACSQTQGGNIQYF.

J is TRBJ1-2 and V is TRBV3-1, with unresolved D. Germline loops: CDR1 LGHDT, CDR2 YNNKEL (reference sequence). This CDR3 spans 13 amino acids. Trimming took 8 bases from V and 2 from J, leaving 12 bases between them. The CDR3 region has the DNA TGTGCCAGCGCTGGATCCTTAAACTATGGCTACACCTTC. Its translation is CASAGSLNYGYTF.

This chain links TRBV20-1 with TRBJ1-2; 8 nucleotides agree with TRBD1. This CDR3 spans 14 amino acids. The V gene end was trimmed by 4 bases and the J gene end by 4 bases; junction bases not matched to a gene: 8. Germline values: CDR1 DFQATT, CDR2 SNEGSKA (reference sequence). The CDR3 coding sequence is TGCAGTGCTATCAAAAGACAGGGGTCCTATGGCTACACCTTC. Protein sequence: CSAIKRQGSYGYTF.

This clonotype was counted a few times. J is TRBJ2-7 and V is TRBV11-2; 12 bases agree with TRBD2. V lost 6 bases to trimming and J lost 4 bases; unmatched junction nucleotides: 7. Germline CDR1 and CDR2: SGHAT and FQNNGV. CDR3 size: 15 residues. CDR3 sequence reads: CASRQTSGGFYEQYF. In DNA, the CDR3 is TGTGCCAGCAGGCAGACTAGCGGGGGTTTTTACGAGCAGTACTTC. Full variable domain (remainder filled in from reference TRBV11-2 and TRBJ2-7): EAGVAQSPRYKIIEKRQSVAFWCNPISGHATLYWYQQILGQGPKLLIQFQNNGVVDDSQLPKDRFSAERLKGVDSTLKIQPAKLEDSAVYLCASRQTSGGFYEQYFGPGTRLTVT.

The chain employs TRBV24-1 and TRBJ2-3; D is undetermined. CDR1 is KGHDR, CDR2 SFDVKD, per germline. The CDR3 spans 14 residues. Deletions cut 4 bases from V and 4 bases from J, with 11 bases between. The CDR3 DNA reads as TGTGCCACCAGTGACGCGAAGACGGCAGATACGCAGTATTTT. This sequence encodes CATSDAKTADTQYF.

In this sample, this clonotype turned up once. The chain recombines TRBV5-1 with TRBJ2-7; D possibly uses TRBD1 or TRBD2 (5 bases each). Germline CDR1 and CDR2: SGHRS and YFSETQ. V lost 7 bases, J lost 7 bases, and 15 bases lay in between. The CDR3 extends over 12 amino acids. In DNA form, the CDR3 reads TGCGCCAGCGAGGGACCCACTGGGGAGCAGTACTTC. Translating it yields CASEGPTGEQYF. The full variable domain, completed using reference TRBV5-1 and TRBJ2-7, is KAGVTQTPRYLIKTRGQQVTLSCSPISGHRSVSWYQQTPGQGLQFLFEYFSETQRNKGNFPGRFSGRQFSNSRSEMNVSTLELGDSALYLCASEGPTGEQYFGPGTRLTVT.

This clonotype was counted only a few times. The chain combines TRBV15 with TRBJ2-7; the D gene is possibly TRBD1 (6 bases). The V gene lost 4 bases and the J gene lost 4 bases, with 17 bases spanning the gap. The CDR3 has 15 residues. Germline V lookup: CDR1 LNHNV, CDR2 YYDKDF (reference sequence). The CDR3 DNA follows: TGTGCCACCAGCACCTTCTATTCCCAGGGGTACGAGCAGTACTTC. It yields the protein CATSTFYSQGYEQYF. Together with reference TRBV15 and TRBJ2-7, the CDR3 gives the full variable domain: DAMVIQNPRYQVTQFGKPVTLSCSQTLNHNVMYWYQQKSSQAPKLLFHYYDKDFNNEADTPDNFQSRRPNTSFCFLDIRSPGLGDTAMYLCATSTFYSQGYEQYFGPGTRLTVT.

V gene TRBV6-2 or TRBV6-3 combines with J gene TRBJ2-1, with 9 bases that match TRBD2. V gave up 6 bases and J gave up 0 bases; unmatched junction bases: 3. CDR1 and CDR2 from the germline V gene are MNHEY and SVGEGT. The CDR3 extends over 15 amino acids. The CDR3 sequence is CASRIAGDSYNEQFF. CDR3 DNA sequence: TGTGCCAGCAGGATAGCGGGGGACTCCTACAATGAGCAGTTCTTC.

This clonotype was seen a few times. The chain links TRBV20-1 to TRBJ2-5; 9 bases fit TRBD1. The CDR3 extends over 15 amino acids. With 5 bases clipped from V and 5 bases from J, the junction kept 12 bases outside the gene matches. Per the germline V gene, CDR1 is DFQATT and CDR2 is SNEGSKA (reference sequence). The CDR3 coding sequence is TGCAGTGCTGATACGGGACAGGGAGTAACGGAGACCCAGTACTTC. It codes for CSADTGQGVTETQYF.